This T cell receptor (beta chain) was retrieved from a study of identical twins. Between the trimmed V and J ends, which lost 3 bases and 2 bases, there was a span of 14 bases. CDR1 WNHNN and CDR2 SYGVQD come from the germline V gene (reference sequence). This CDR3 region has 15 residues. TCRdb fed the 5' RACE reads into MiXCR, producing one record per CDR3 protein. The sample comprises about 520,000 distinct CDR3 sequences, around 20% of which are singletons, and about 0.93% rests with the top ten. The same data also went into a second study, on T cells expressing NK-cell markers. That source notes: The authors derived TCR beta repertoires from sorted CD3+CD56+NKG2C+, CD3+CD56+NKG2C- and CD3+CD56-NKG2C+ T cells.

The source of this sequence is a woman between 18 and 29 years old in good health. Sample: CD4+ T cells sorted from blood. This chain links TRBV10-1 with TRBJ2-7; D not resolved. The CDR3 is CASSEISSCAYEQYF. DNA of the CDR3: TGCGCCAGCAGTGAAATTTCATCTTGCGCCTACGAGCAGTACTTC.